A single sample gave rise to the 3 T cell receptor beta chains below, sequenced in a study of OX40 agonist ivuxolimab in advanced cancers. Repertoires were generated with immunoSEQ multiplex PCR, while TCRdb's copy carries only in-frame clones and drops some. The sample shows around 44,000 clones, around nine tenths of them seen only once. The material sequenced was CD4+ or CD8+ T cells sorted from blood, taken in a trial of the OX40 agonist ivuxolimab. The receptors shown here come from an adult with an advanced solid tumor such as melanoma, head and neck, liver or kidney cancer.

CDR3 DNA sequence: TGTGCCAGCAGCCCCGGGGTAGCGGGGGGAGTCACAGATACGCAGTATTTT. As protein: CASSPGVAGGVTDTQYF. This rearrangement joins TRBV9 to TRBJ2-3, with 10 positions matching TRBD2. The germline V gene encodes CDR1 SGDLS and CDR2 YYNGEE. Trimming cost V 4 bases and J 2 bases; bases outside gene matches: 10. This CDR3 spans 17 amino acids.

CDR3 residues: CASSPRAGETQYF. In DNA, the CDR3 is TGTGCCAGTAGTCCCCGGGCTGGGGAGACCCAGTACTTC. J is TRBJ2-5 and V is TRBV19; no clear D. Germline CDR1 is LNHDA and CDR2 is SQIVND (reference sequence). This CDR3 has 13 amino acids. V lost 5 bases to trimming and J lost 5 bases, with 12 bases between them. Looking up the rest from reference TRBV19 and TRBJ2-5 gives the full variable domain: DGGITQSPKYLFRKEGQNVTLSCEQNLNHDAMYWYRQDPGQGLRLIYYSQIVNDFQKGDIAEGYSVSREKKESFPLTVTSAQKNPTAFYLCASSPRAGETQYFGPGTRLLVL.

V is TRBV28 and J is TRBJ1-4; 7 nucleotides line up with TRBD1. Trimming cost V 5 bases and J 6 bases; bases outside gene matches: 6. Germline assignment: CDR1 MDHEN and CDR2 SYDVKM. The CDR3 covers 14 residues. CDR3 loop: CASSEPGTDEKLFF. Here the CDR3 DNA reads TGTGCCAGCAGTGAACCCGGGACAGATGAAAAACTGTTTTTT.